Listed here are 28 T cell receptor beta chains from one sample, sequenced in a study of neurological immune-mediated disorders. TCRdb recomputed calls from the 5' RACE reads with MiXCR, one row per CDR3 protein. This sample has roughly 75,000 distinct CDR3 sequences, with roughly 15% found just once. Time point of the sample: longitudinal time-point 1 (baseline). Sequencing was performed on PBMCs. The origin of the receptors is a female donor with HTLV-1-associated myelopathy (HAM/TSP).

This clonotype appeared many times. The V and J genes are TRBV5-1 and TRBJ1-6, with D uncertain. The CDR3 contains 15 residues. Germline CDR1 SGHRS, CDR2 YFSETQ. The V and J ends lost 3 bases and 7 bases respectively, with 14 bases between them. The DNA for the CDR3 is TGCGCCAGCAGCTCCGACCCTAAATTAAATTCACCCCTCCACTTT. It encodes CASSSDPKLNSPLHF.

This clonotype was counted many times. The rearrangement links TRBV20-1 to TRBJ2-5; either TRBD1 or TRBD2 may fit D (6 bases each). CDR3 length: 13 amino acids. The V end was cut by 2 bases, the J end by 5 bases, with 12 bases between. Germline CDR1 and CDR2: DFQATT and SNEGSKA (reference sequence). CDR3 sequence (DNA): TGCAGTGCTAGACCGGGGGCTGAGGAGACCCAGTACTTC. Translating gives CSARPGAEETQYF.

This clonotype occurred many times. The chain has TRBV12-3 or TRBV12-4 and TRBJ2-2; 9 bases align to TRBD1. J was trimmed by 5 bases and V by 5 bases; bases with no gene match: 3. The CDR3 totals 14 residues. The CDR3 nucleotides read TGTGCCAGCAGTCGTGGACAGGGGACCGGGGAGCTGTTTTTT. Protein product: CASSRGQGTGELFF.

This clonotype was seen repeatedly, ten times or more. The J gene is TRBJ2-7, the V gene TRBV7-9; no definite D call. V gave up 4 bases and J gave up 4 bases, with 8 bases separating them. The CDR3 has 12 residues. The germline V gene encodes CDR1 SEHNR and CDR2 FQNEAQ (reference sequence). The CDR3 DNA reads as TGTGCCAGCAGCTGGTCGGCGTACGAGCAGTACTTC. Encoded protein: CASSWSAYEQYF.

This clonotype was observed many times. The chain links TRBV7-8 to TRBJ2-3, with 8 bases fitting TRBD1. The CDR3 has 16 amino acids. Germline-derived CDR1 and CDR2 are SGHVS and FQNEAQ. V shed 5 bases, J shed 4 bases, and the junction held 11 bases outside the gene matches. CDR3 sequence (DNA): TGTGCCAGCAGCAGACCCGGGACAGGAGTCCCAGATACGCAGTATTTT. Protein sequence: CASSRPGTGVPDTQYF.

This clonotype was picked up many times. V gene TRBV5-1 combines with J gene TRBJ1-1; 7 bases line up with TRBD1. The CDR3 totals 14 residues. Trimming removed 3 bases from V and 1 base from J; junction bases left unmatched: 3. The germline V gene has CDR1 SGHRS and CDR2 YFSETQ. CDR3 sequence (DNA): TGCGCCAGCAGCTCGGGACAGCCGAACACTGAAGCTTTCTTT. Its translation: CASSSGQPNTEAFF.

In its sample, this clonotype was seen many times. The CDR3 protein is CAIHPGLAANEQFF. Written as DNA, the CDR3 is TGTGCTATCCACCCGGGACTAGCGGCCAATGAGCAGTTCTTC. The chain couples TRBV12-5 to TRBJ2-1; 11 bases are a match to TRBD2. Germline CDR1 and CDR2: LGHNT and FRNRAP. The CDR3 length is 14 residues. J was trimmed by 6 bases and V by 10 bases; bases with no gene match: 8.

This clonotype was detected a few times. The chain combines TRBV12-3 or TRBV12-4 with TRBJ1-6, with TRBD1 as a possible D gene (5 bases). With 6 bases removed from V and 7 bases from J, the gap between germline ends came to 16 bases. The CDR3 is 15 residues long. The CDR3, as DNA: TGTGCCAGCAGATCAGAGGGGAGGAACAATTCACCCCTCCACTTT. Its protein is CASRSEGRNNSPLHF.

With regard to this clonotype: The junction does not match germline at one end; this may be a read error. The chain uses TRBV19 and TRBJ2-2, with TRBD2 as a possible D gene (5 bases). The germline V gene encodes CDR1 LNHDA and CDR2 SQIVND (reference sequence). This CDR3 has 13 amino acids. The CDR3 is CASSMSQTGELIF. The DNA for the CDR3 is TGTGCCAGTAGTATGTCACAAACCGGGGAGCTGATTTTT.

This clonotype showed up many times. The rearrangement uses TRBV7-9 and TRBJ1-5, with TRBD1 identical over 9 bases. Per the germline V gene, CDR1 is SEHNR and CDR2 is FQNEAQ (reference sequence). With 3 bases clipped from V and 5 bases from J, the junction kept 2 bases outside the gene matches. The length of the CDR3 is 14 residues. For the CDR3, the DNA is TGTGCCAGCAGCTTCCGGGACAGGGATCAGCCCCAGCATTTT. Translation: CASSFRDRDQPQHF.

This clonotype showed up just a few times. The rearrangement joins TRBV7-8 to TRBJ2-3, with 7 nucleotides matching TRBD1. The germline gives CDR1 SGHVS, CDR2 FQNEAQ. The CDR3 sequence is 15 residues long. V trimming: 4 bases; J trimming: 2 bases; junction bases outside the gene matches: 6. CDR3 sequence reads: CASSSGGTSTDTQYF. The CDR3 DNA reads TGTGCCAGCAGCTCAGGGGGAACTTCCACAGATACGCAGTATTTT.

There are a few counts of this clonotype. V usage is TRBV6-6 and J usage is TRBJ2-7, with D possibly matching TRBD1 (5 bases). The CDR3 consists of 14 residues. The V end was cut by 5 bases, the J end by 1 base, with 12 bases between. Germline-derived CDR1 and CDR2 are MNHNY and SVGAGI (reference sequence). The CDR3 spells CASSKGQGSYEQYF. CDR3 DNA: TGTGCCAGCAGTAAGGGGCAGGGATCCTACGAGCAGTACTTC.

This clonotype was recorded at least ten times. V gene TRBV6-6 combines with J gene TRBJ2-5; D is unresolved. The CDR3 is 11 residues long. Trimming left V 6 bases short and J 5 bases short, with 7 bases between. Germline CDR1 MNHNY, CDR2 SVGAGI (reference sequence). The CDR3 DNA reads TGTGCCAGCAGCCCATCGGAGACCCAGTACTTC. It codes for CASSPSETQYF.

This clonotype was found a few times. V and J are TRBV20-1 and TRBJ2-1, with TRBD2 matching 7 bases. V lost 3 bases, J lost 2 bases, and 4 bases stayed unmatched. The germline V gene has CDR1 DFQATT and CDR2 SNEGSKA (reference sequence). The CDR3 has 14 residues. In DNA form, the CDR3 reads TGCAGTGCTAGCGGGGGGATCGCCTACAATGAGCAGTTCTTC. Translated, it gives CSASGGIAYNEQFF.

At least ten counts were recorded for this clonotype. The chain recombines TRBV5-8 with TRBJ2-7; D may be TRBD1 (5 bases). The CDR3 has 14 amino acids. With 5 bases removed from V and 4 bases from J, the gap between germline ends came to 16 bases. Germline V gene data show CDR1 as SGHTS and CDR2 as YDEGEE. Written as DNA, the CDR3 is TGTGCCAGCAGTCTTCAGAACAGGCCTTACGAGCAGTACTTC. It is translated as CASSLQNRPYEQYF.

In its sample, this clonotype was seen many times. The V call is TRBV15, the J call TRBJ2-7; D possibly corresponds to TRBD1 (6 bases). The germline CDR1 and CDR2 sequences are LNHNV and YYDKDF (reference sequence). Trimming left V 3 bases short and J 1 base short, with 10 bases between. This CDR3 spans 14 amino acids. In DNA, the CDR3 is TGTGCCACCAGCAGCCAGACAGGATCCTACGAGCAGTACTTC. As protein: CATSSQTGSYEQYF. The full variable domain, with the rest looked up from reference TRBV15 and TRBJ2-7, is DAMVIQNPRYQVTQFGKPVTLSCSQTLNHNVMYWYQQKSSQAPKLLFHYYDKDFNNEADTPDNFQSRRPNTSFCFLDIRSPGLGDTAMYLCATSSQTGSYEQYFGPGTRLTVT.

This clonotype was observed at least ten times. This CDR3 is missing its conserved last phenylalanine or tryptophan, likely due to a read error. The DNA is left out, because the CDR3 cannot be placed on it with certainty; the CDR3 is given as TCRdb lists it. The rearrangement uses TRBV7-9 and TRBJ1-1; TRBD1 is taken as the D call from the table, unchecked against the DNA. CDR1 is SEHNR, CDR2 FQNEAQ, per germline (reference sequence). The CDR3 length is 13 residues, termini included. The CDR3 loop reads CASSLEIPGMLLL.

This clonotype has a handful of counts. The chain links TRBV6-6 to TRBJ1-3; 7 bases match TRBD1. The CDR3 loop spans 15 amino acids. The germline gives CDR1 MNHNY, CDR2 SVGAGI (reference sequence). J gave up 2 bases and V 4 bases, and 5 bases lay outside the gene matches. This chain's CDR3 is CASSSRGVTGNTIYF. The DNA for the CDR3 is TGTGCCAGCAGTTCCAGGGGGGTAACTGGAAACACCATATATTTT.

Ten or more counts support this clonotype. V usage is TRBV7-8 and J usage is TRBJ2-7, with a weak D call TRBD1 (5 bases). Per germline, CDR1 SGHVS and CDR2 FQNEAQ. This CDR3 has 14 residues. The V end lost 1 base, the J end lost 4 bases, and 11 bases lay between the germline ends. The CDR3 spells CASSLGGDSYEQYF. Written as DNA, the CDR3 is TGTGCCAGCAGCTTAGGGGGCGATTCTTACGAGCAGTACTTC.

This clonotype was detected many times. This rearrangement joins TRBV5-1 to TRBJ1-5; 10 positions match TRBD1. Per germline, CDR1 SGHRS and CDR2 YFSETQ. The CDR3 is 16 residues long. V trimming: 4 bases; J trimming: 7 bases; junction bases outside the gene matches: 11. For the CDR3, the DNA is TGCGCCAGCAGCCTGGGGACAGGGGCGGTCGGCCAGCCCCAGCATTTT. Its protein is CASSLGTGAVGQPQHF.

This clonotype was counted at least ten times. The V and J genes are TRBV28 and TRBJ2-3; tentatively, D is TRBD2 (6 bases). Trimming removed 4 bases from V and 5 bases from J, with 7 bases in between. CDR1 is MDHEN, CDR2 SYDVKM, per germline. The CDR3 has 12 amino acids. CDR3 residues: CASSWGVDTQYF. In DNA form, the CDR3 reads TGTGCCAGCAGTTGGGGGGTAGATACGCAGTATTTT.

This clonotype was seen a few times. This chain joins TRBV12-3 or TRBV12-4 and TRBJ2-4, with 9 positions matching TRBD1. Trimming took 3 bases from V and 6 from J; bases not matched to a gene: 9. The CDR3 runs to 16 residues. CDR3 loop: CASSLGQGRGPNIQYF. CDR3 sequence (DNA): TGTGCCAGCAGTTTGGGACAGGGTAGGGGGCCAAACATTCAGTACTTC.

This clonotype has at least ten counts. V gene TRBV20-1 combines with J gene TRBJ2-3; maybe TRBD1 (6 bases). CDR3 length: 14 residues. V was cut by 0 bases and J by 7 bases, with 14 bases left in between. From germline, CDR1 is DFQATT and CDR2 SNEGSKA (reference sequence). CDR3 in amino acids: CSAREFTGFNTQYF. The DNA for the CDR3 is TGCAGTGCTAGAGAATTTACAGGGTTCAATACGCAGTATTTT.

This clonotype has ten or more counts. V is TRBV5-1 and J is TRBJ1-1; D is possibly TRBD1 (5 bases). The germline gives CDR1 SGHRS, CDR2 YFSETQ. V dropped 2 bases and J dropped 6 bases, with 11 bases sitting between them. This CDR3 contains 13 residues. In nucleotides, the CDR3 is TGCGCCAGCAGCTTAGGGGTTAGATCTGAAGCTTTCTTT. This sequence encodes CASSLGVRSEAFF.

The rearrangement joins TRBV5-1 to TRBJ2-7; 7 positions match TRBD2. The germline gives CDR1 SGHRS, CDR2 YFSETQ. V trimming: 4 bases; J trimming: 4 bases; junction bases outside the gene matches: 11. The CDR3 sequence is 15 residues long. The CDR3 DNA sequence: TGCGCCAGCAGCGCTGACACTCGGGGGGTTTACGAGCAGTACTTC. Residues: CASSADTRGVYEQYF.

Note on this clonotype: Given a much more abundant clone one base away, this may be a read error. The rearrangement links TRBV7-2 to TRBJ2-7; no reliable D call. The CDR3 sequence is 13 residues long. CDR1 is SGHTA and CDR2 is FQGNSA in the germline V gene. V was pared by 1 base and J by 5 bases, with 9 bases between. The DNA for the CDR3 is TGTGCCAGCAGCTTAGAGGCCGGGCACGAGCAGTACTTC. Its translation: CASSLEAGHEQYF.

This clonotype has ten or more counts. V gene TRBV6-2 or TRBV6-3 combines with J gene TRBJ2-1, with TRBD2 matching 7 bases. Germline V gene data show CDR1 as MNHEY and CDR2 as SVGEGT. V dropped 11 bases and J dropped 4; count of bases not matched to a gene: 11. CDR3 length equals 14 residues. CDR3 sequence: CAGSPGGSYNEQFF. In DNA, the CDR3 is TGTGCCGGATCCCCTGGCGGGAGTTACAATGAGCAGTTCTTC.

This clonotype was seen repeatedly, ten times or more. This chain uses TRBV6-6 with TRBJ1-1, with no clear D. Germline V CDR1 and CDR2: MNHNY, SVGAGI (reference sequence). The germline V and J ends were trimmed by 6 bases and 1 base, with 9 bases remaining between them. This CDR3 has 13 amino acids. CDR3 sequence (DNA): TGTGCCAGCAGCCCCCGCCCGAACACTGAAGCTTTCTTT. It yields the protein CASSPRPNTEAFF.